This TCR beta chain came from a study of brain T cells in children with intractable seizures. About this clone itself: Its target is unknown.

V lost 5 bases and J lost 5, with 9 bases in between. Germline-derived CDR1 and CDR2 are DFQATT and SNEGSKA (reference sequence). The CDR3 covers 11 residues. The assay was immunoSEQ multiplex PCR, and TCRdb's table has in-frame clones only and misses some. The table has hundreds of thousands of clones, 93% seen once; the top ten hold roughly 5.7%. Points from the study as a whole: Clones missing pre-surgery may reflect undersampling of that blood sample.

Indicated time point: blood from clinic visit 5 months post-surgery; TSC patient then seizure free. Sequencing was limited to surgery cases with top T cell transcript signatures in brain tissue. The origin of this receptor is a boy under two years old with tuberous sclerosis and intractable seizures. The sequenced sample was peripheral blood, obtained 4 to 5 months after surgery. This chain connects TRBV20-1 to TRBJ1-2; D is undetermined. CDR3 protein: CSAEKLYGYTF. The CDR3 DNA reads TGCAGTGCTGAGAAGTTATATGGCTACACCTTC.